The 22 T cell receptor beta chains given below trace back to one sample, sequenced in a study of graft-versus-host responses after intestinal transplantation. These TCRs' antigens remain unknown. The repertoire was sequenced with immunoSEQ multiplex PCR; TCRdb's copy has only in-frame clones and lacks some. The data show under 85,000 clones, approximately 94% seen once. This sample comprised unstimulated CD8+ T cells sorted from spleen or lymph node cells, obtained before intestinal transplant. The receptors come from a human donor who received an intestinal transplant.

This clone was detected only once. This chain joins TRBV6-5 and TRBJ2-1, with TRBD2 identical over 10 bases. Trimming removed 6 bases from V and 6 bases from J; junction bases left unmatched: 8. Germline V gene lookup returns CDR1 MNHEY and CDR2 SVGAGI. The CDR3 is made up of 15 amino acids. Here the CDR3 DNA reads TGTGCCAGCAGCCGTCTAGCGGGAGAGCGCAATGAGCAGTTCTTC. Protein sequence: CASSRLAGERNEQFF.

This CDR3 reads CASSLDDVRDQETQYF. The CDR3 nucleotides are TGTGCCAGCAGCTTAGACGATGTCAGGGACCAAGAGACCCAGTACTTC. The chain is built from TRBV7-6 and TRBJ2-5, with D possibly TRBD1 on 5 matching bases. CDR3 length: 16 residues. CDR1 SGHVS and CDR2 FNYEAQ come from the germline V gene. V shed 1 base and J shed 0 bases, with 12 bases lying between them.

The chain recombines TRBV5-1 with TRBJ2-2; D ambiguous. CDR3 length: 12 residues. Germline CDR1 reads SGHRS; CDR2 reads YFSETQ. With 4 bases removed from V and 0 bases from J, the gap between germline ends came to 1 base. The CDR3 loop is CASSPNTGELFF. CDR3 DNA sequence: TGCGCCAGCAGCCCGAACACCGGGGAGCTGTTTTTT.

V gene TRBV9 combines with J gene TRBJ2-1; D could derive from TRBD1 or TRBD2 (5 bases each). Trimming shortened V by 1 base and J by 3 bases, and 11 bases separated the two germline ends. The germline gives CDR1 SGDLS, CDR2 YYNGEE. This CDR3 spans 15 amino acids. The chain's CDR3 is CASSVRGAGYNEQFF. CDR3 DNA: TGTGCCAGCAGCGTACGTGGGGCGGGCTACAATGAGCAGTTCTTC.

This chain connects TRBV5-6 to TRBJ2-3, with 9 bases aligning to TRBD2. The CDR3 totals 17 residues. The trim removed 3 bases at V and 3 bases at J, leaving 11 bases unmatched. Germline values: CDR1 SGHDT, CDR2 YYEEEE. CDR3 in DNA: TGTGCCAGCAGCTCCCTTCAACCGGGACTAGCTACAGATACGCAGTATTTT. Protein: CASSSLQPGLATDTQYF.

The rearrangement links TRBV5-1 to TRBJ2-7; no definite D call. The CDR3 runs to 15 residues. Looked up from germline, CDR1 is SGHRS and CDR2 is YFSETQ. Trimming removed 4 bases at V and 2 bases at J, with 16 bases between. CDR3 loop: CASSARSHNAYEQYF. CDR3 DNA: TGCGCCAGCAGCGCCAGGTCACACAACGCCTACGAGCAGTACTTC.

V and J are TRBV25-1 and TRBJ1-2; D perhaps matches TRBD1 (5 bases). CDR1 is MGHDK and CDR2 is SYGVNS in the germline V gene. V was trimmed by 4 bases and J by 3 bases, leaving 18 bases between them. This CDR3 has 16 residues. As DNA, the CDR3 is TGTGCCAGCAGTGGGTGGAGGACACCAAGGGACTATGGCTACACCTTC. This sequence encodes CASSGWRTPRDYGYTF.

The chain uses TRBV28 and TRBJ2-5; TRBD2 aligns across 7 bases. This CDR3 spans 15 amino acids. J gave up 3 bases and V 3 bases, and 7 bases lay outside the gene matches. Germline CDR1 and CDR2: MDHEN and SYDVKM. The CDR3 here is CASSLRGLGEETQYF. In DNA form, the CDR3 reads TGTGCCAGCAGTTTGCGGGGGTTGGGGGAAGAGACCCAGTACTTC.

CDR3 sequence reads: CASSPGAQETQYF. The CDR3 DNA follows: TGTGCCAGCAGTCCGGGGGCACAAGAGACCCAGTACTTC. V usage is TRBV6-5 and J usage is TRBJ2-5; the D gene could be TRBD1 or TRBD2 (6 bases each). There are 13 residues in the CDR3. Germline CDR1 and CDR2: MNHEY and SVGAGI. V lost 5 bases, J lost 2 bases, and 9 bases lay in between.

The chain uses TRBV19 and TRBJ1-5; TRBD1 might be the D (5 bases). The CDR3 runs to 17 residues. From germline, CDR1 is LNHDA and CDR2 SQIVND (reference sequence). Trimming left V 5 bases short and J 3 bases short, with 20 bases between. This chain's CDR3 is CASSPKRKTAYNQPQHF. Written as DNA, the CDR3 is TGTGCCAGTAGTCCGAAAAGAAAGACAGCCTACAATCAGCCCCAGCATTTT.

This chain connects TRBV9 to TRBJ1-6; D uncertain. Germline V gene lookup returns CDR1 SGDLS and CDR2 YYNGEE. CDR3 length: 14 residues. Trimming took 3 bases from V and 7 from J, leaving 11 bases between them. The CDR3 spells CASSDGLPNSPLHF. CDR3 bases: TGTGCCAGCAGCGACGGGCTACCGAATTCACCCCTCCACTTT.

The chain uses TRBV5-4 and TRBJ1-1; TRBD1 might be the D (5 bases). CDR1 is SGHNT, CDR2 YYREEE, per germline (reference sequence). Deletions cut 4 bases from V and 1 base from J, with 11 bases between. This CDR3 has 14 amino acids. The CDR3 reads CASSQDGTNTEAFF. The CDR3 coding sequence is TGTGCCAGCAGCCAAGATGGGACGAACACTGAAGCTTTCTTT.

This rearrangement joins TRBV6-6 to TRBJ2-1, with unresolved D. Germline CDR1 and CDR2: MNHNY and SVGAGI (reference sequence). The CDR3 has 15 amino acids. Between the trimmed V and J ends, which lost 7 bases and 0 bases, there was a span of 13 bases. CDR3 loop: CASTLSFPSYNEQFF. The CDR3 DNA reads as TGTGCCAGCACCCTTTCTTTCCCCTCCTACAATGAGCAGTTCTTC.

J is TRBJ2-2 and V is TRBV6-5, with unresolved D. This CDR3 contains 13 residues. Germline V gives CDR1 MNHEY, CDR2 SVGAGI. Deletions cut 3 bases from V and 5 bases from J, with 7 bases between. In DNA, the CDR3 is TGTGCCAGCAGTTATGGATCAACCGGGGAGCTGTTTTTT. This encodes CASSYGSTGELFF.

V and J are TRBV2 and TRBJ2-1; 8 nucleotides align to TRBD1. The CDR3 sequence is 14 residues long. Germline V lookup: CDR1 SNHLY, CDR2 FYNNEI. CDR3 protein: CARTGTGGRNEQFF. CDR3 coding DNA: TGTGCTCGAACCGGGACAGGTGGGAGGAATGAGCAGTTCTTC.

This sequence joins TRBV6-5 and TRBJ2-5, with D perhaps TRBD1 (5 bases). Germline lookup yields CDR1 MNHEY and CDR2 SVGAGI. V was cut by 6 bases and J by 5 bases, with 10 bases left in between. CDR3 length: 12 residues. The CDR3 coding sequence is TGTGCCAGCAGCTGGGGCAGGGAGACCCAGTACTTC. It yields the protein CASSWGRETQYF.

This chain links TRBV5-6 with TRBJ2-1, with 14 bases matching TRBD2. Germline CDR1 reads SGHDT; CDR2 reads YYEEEE. The CDR3 length is 15 residues. V lost 0 bases, J lost 9 bases, and 2 bases stayed unmatched. CDR3 region: CASSLGGLAGVEQFF. The DNA for the CDR3 is TGTGCCAGCAGCTTGGGGGGACTAGCGGGAGTTGAGCAGTTCTTC.

The V gene is TRBV27, the J gene TRBJ1-1; D not resolved. The germline gives CDR1 MNHEY, CDR2 SMNVEV (reference sequence). Trimming took 6 bases from V and 0 from J, leaving 8 bases between them. This CDR3 is built from 13 residues. For the CDR3, the DNA is TGTGCCAGCAGCTTTTTTATGAACACTGAAGCTTTCTTT. It translates to CASSFFMNTEAFF.

The chain combines TRBV30 with TRBJ2-1; D not resolved. The V end lost 0 bases, the J end lost 4 bases, and 7 bases lay between the germline ends. The CDR3 spans 13 residues. From germline, CDR1 is GTSNPN and CDR2 SVGIG (reference sequence). CDR3 sequence: CAWSVGPYNEQFF. In nucleotides, the CDR3 is TGTGCCTGGAGTGTCGGTCCTTACAATGAGCAGTTCTTC.

This chain connects TRBV5-1 to TRBJ2-5; D uncertain. Germline V gene sequence: CDR1 SGHRS, CDR2 YFSETQ. The CDR3 totals 15 residues. Trimming shortened V by 2 bases and J by 2 bases, and 13 bases separated the two germline ends. CDR3 nucleotide sequence: TGCGCCAGCAGCTTTGCACAAGGATCACAAGAGACCCAGTACTTC. This codes for CASSFAQGSQETQYF.

The rearrangement joins TRBV27 to TRBJ1-6; D not certain. V lost 4 bases and J 3 bases, leaving 19 bases between the germline ends. The CDR3 spans 18 residues. The germline gives CDR1 MNHEY, CDR2 SMNVEV (reference sequence). The CDR3 region has the DNA TGTGCCAGCAGTTCCCAACCAGGAGGGCCTTTCTATAATTCACCCCTCCACTTT. Protein product: CASSSQPGGPFYNSPLHF.

The V and J genes are TRBV28 and TRBJ1-3, with 7 bases aligning to TRBD1. CDR1 and CDR2 from the germline V gene are MDHEN and SYDVKM. The CDR3 loop spans 14 amino acids. The junction had 3 bases not matched to a gene; V was cut back by 3 bases and J by 4 bases. The CDR3 sequence: CASSLTGSGNTIYF. The CDR3 region has the DNA TGTGCCAGCAGTTTGACAGGGAGCGGAAACACCATATATTTT.